This T cell receptor (beta chain) was obtained from a study of radiation and T cells in renal cell carcinoma. The V gene's germline CDR1 is ENHRY and CDR2 SYGVKD. Trimming took 2 bases from V and 4 from J, leaving 15 bases between them. CDR3 length equals 15 residues. Here immunoSEQ multiplex PCR was the method, and the copy in TCRdb shows in-frame clones only, minus some. The table shows fewer than 200,000 clones, with about 88% occurring only once. Noted time point: blood 4 weeks post-SBRT, at nephrectomy. As to treatment: 15 Gy SBRT to primary tumor, nephrectomy 4 weeks later. Sequencing used blood, obtained from a patient whose treatment included radiotherapy and nephrectomy. V gene TRBV10-3 combines with J gene TRBJ2-7; D gene ambiguous. This TCR came from a woman aged 45-60 years with renal cell carcinoma. The CDR3 DNA reads TGTGCCATCAGTGAGCGGCAGATTGACTGGTACGAGCAGTACTTC. This encodes CAISERQIDWYEQYF.